This record concerns one T cell receptor (beta chain) sequence. Measured with immunoSEQ multiplex PCR; TCRdb has only the in-frame clones, and not every one. The sample consists of roughly 150,000 clones, 84% of them appearing once. This sample is part of a study of blood T cell repertoires in COVID-19. V shed 3 bases and J 6 bases; nucleotides not matched to a gene: 8. Germline V gene sequence: CDR1 SEHNR, CDR2 FQNEAQ (reference sequence). The CDR3 sequence is 16 residues long. The TCR was taken from a man between 50 and 59 years old in a cohort exposed to, infected with or recovered from COVID-19 (not recorded which). Material for sequencing was PBMCs or T cells enriched from blood (not recorded which). The gene calls are TRBV7-9 and TRBJ1-4; TRBD1 aligns across 9 bases. As DNA, the CDR3 is TGTGCCAGCAGCTTGGATAAGACAGGGGGAGATGAAAAACTGTTTTTT. Its protein product is CASSLDKTGGDEKLFF.